Presented here are 32 T cell receptor beta chains from one specimen sequenced in a study of shared clonotypes between healthy human individuals (dated by TCRdb to the early 2020s). The library relied on the immunoSEQ multiplex PCR assay. Sourced from immuneACCESS, this table was stored by TCRdb with only in-frame sequences that have V and J called. A share of the clones is absent; for the studies checked, an unresolved V gene accounts for under half, and the remainder has no known explanation. This sample lists roughly 2,300,000 clones; less than 95% were detected once. Clones ranked in the top ten supply 0.37% of the sample. Material for sequencing was naive CD4+ T cells from PBMCs. The cell subset or site label for this specimen denotes: CD45RA+ positively selected. The source is a man aged 18 to 30 in good health. Some clones in this sample may be carry-over from other donors' samples.

For the CDR3, the DNA is TGTGCCAGTAGTTCCCCCACAGGGGGGATTAGGAACACTGAAGCTTTCTTT. Translating gives CASSSPTGGIRNTEAFF. The chain employs TRBV19 and TRBJ1-1, with 8 nucleotides matching TRBD1. CDR1 and CDR2 from the germline V gene are LNHDA and SQIVND (reference sequence). V shed 5 bases, J shed 1 base, and the junction held 12 bases outside the gene matches. The CDR3 totals 17 residues.

V and J are TRBV7-9 and TRBJ2-6; D might be TRBD1 (6 bases). This CDR3 region has 15 residues. Trimming left V 6 bases short and J 4 bases short, with 13 bases between. Germline V gene data show CDR1 as SEHNR and CDR2 as FQNEAQ (reference sequence). CDR3 residues: CASRQTGRGANVLTF. In DNA, the CDR3 is TGTGCCAGCAGACAAACAGGGAGAGGGGCCAACGTCCTGACTTTC.

The chain employs TRBV29-1 and TRBJ2-7, with D unclear. The CDR3 loop spans 11 amino acids. The V end lost 1 base, the J end lost 6 bases, and 7 bases lay between the germline ends. CDR1 and CDR2 (germline): SQVTM, ANQGSEA. The DNA for the CDR3 is TGCAGCGTTGAAGTGAGACTCGAGCAGTACTTC. It is translated as CSVEVRLEQYF.

The genes are TRBV18 and TRBJ2-7, with D uncertain. In germline, CDR1 is KGHSH, CDR2 LQKENI. The CDR3 sequence is 12 residues long. Trimming removed 0 bases at V and 9 bases at J, with 9 bases between. The CDR3 DNA sequence: TGTGCCAGCTCACCACCGAGAAACGGGCAGTACTTC. This gives the protein CASSPPRNGQYF.

The V gene is TRBV18, the J gene TRBJ2-7; no reliable D call. The CDR3 has 14 residues. The ends were cut back, 4 bases at V and 6 bases at J, with 16 bases in the middle. Germline CDR1 and CDR2: KGHSH and LQKENI. CDR3 residues: CASSQQPGPAEQYF. CDR3 in DNA: TGTGCCAGCTCACAACAACCGGGCCCGGCCGAGCAGTACTTC.

Of note for this clone: Other DNA variants within this sample encode the same CDR3. This chain connects TRBV7-2 to TRBJ2-5; TRBD2 matches at 16 bases. The CDR3 has 16 residues. The ends lost 3 bases at V and 4 bases at J; junction bases unmatched: 2. CDR1 and CDR2 (germline): SGHTA, FQGNSA. CDR3 loop: CASSLGTSGRGETQYF. CDR3 sequence (DNA): TGTGCCAGCAGCTTGGGGACTAGCGGGAGGGGAGAGACCCAGTACTTC.

The CDR3 protein is CASSGRQLGNTEAFF. As DNA, the CDR3 is TGTGCCAGCAGTGGAAGACAATTGGGGAACACTGAAGCTTTCTTT. The V call is TRBV28, the J call TRBJ1-1; D gene ambiguous. The CDR3 spans 15 residues. V was cut by 5 bases and J by 1 base, with 14 bases left in between. Germline lookup yields CDR1 MDHEN and CDR2 SYDVKM.

The chain combines TRBV6-1 with TRBJ1-1; D gene uncertain. The V and J ends lost 8 bases and 0 bases respectively, with 10 bases between them. The germline CDR1 and CDR2 sequences are MNHNS and SASEGT. CDR3 size: 13 residues. In DNA form, the CDR3 reads TGTGCCAGCCATGAGCCTTTGAACACTGAAGCTTTCTTT. Translation: CASHEPLNTEAFF.

The V call is TRBV2, the J call TRBJ1-6; D is perhaps TRBD1 (5 bases). Trimming took off 10 bases at V and 6 bases at J, with 16 bases between the two ends. CDR1 and CDR2 (germline): SNHLY, FYNNEI. The CDR3 is 14 residues long. CDR3 region: CATREGPSNSPLHF. CDR3 bases: TGTGCCACAAGGGAGGGGCCCTCTAATTCACCCCTCCACTTT.

The rearrangement links TRBV7-9 to TRBJ2-3; D remains ambiguous. The germline CDR1 and CDR2 sequences are SEHNR and FQNEAQ (reference sequence). Trimming stripped 4 bases from V and 0 bases from J, with 8 bases between. The length of the CDR3 is 14 residues. The CDR3 loop reads CASSSRTSTDTQYF. DNA for the CDR3: TGTGCCAGCAGCTCAAGAACTAGCACAGATACGCAGTATTTT. Together with reference TRBV7-9 and TRBJ2-3, the CDR3 gives the full variable domain: DTGVSQNPRHKITKRGQNVTFRCDPISEHNRLYWYRQTLGQGPEFLTYFQNEAQLEKSRLLSDRFSAERPKGSFSTLEIQRTEQGDSAMYLCASSSRTSTDTQYFGPGTRLTVL.

CDR3 region: CASRRDSGAYEQYF. CDR3 DNA sequence: TGTGCCAGCAGGAGGGATAGTGGCGCCTACGAGCAGTACTTC. V gene TRBV5-4 combines with J gene TRBJ2-7; D perhaps matches TRBD2 (5 bases). The CDR3 extends over 14 amino acids. From germline, CDR1 is SGHNT and CDR2 YYREEE (reference sequence). Between the trimmed V and J ends, which lost 5 bases and 2 bases, there was a span of 14 bases.

The CDR3 DNA follows: TGTGCCAGCGACCTGCTGGGGACCGGCCAGCCCCAGCATTTT. Translating gives CASDLLGTGQPQHF. The V call is TRBV2, the J call TRBJ1-5; weak D call: TRBD1 (5 bases). The length of the CDR3 is 14 residues. With 8 bases removed from V and 7 bases from J, the gap between germline ends came to 18 bases. CDR1 is SNHLY and CDR2 is FYNNEI in the germline V gene.

Here the CDR3 DNA reads TGTGCCAGCTCTCCCCTTACTGAGCAGTTCTTC. Translated: CASSPLTEQFF. This rearrangement joins TRBV18 to TRBJ2-1; the D is unclear. Germline loops: CDR1 KGHSH, CDR2 LQKENI. The CDR3 runs to 11 residues. The V gene lost 6 bases and the J gene lost 9 bases, with 9 bases spanning the gap.

The count of this clone is one. V and J are TRBV5-4 and TRBJ1-3; TRBD1 matches 9 bases. CDR3 length equals 14 residues. Looked up from germline, CDR1 is SGHNT and CDR2 is YYREEE (reference sequence). The junction had 3 bases not matched to a gene; V was cut back by 3 bases and J by 5 bases. CDR3 protein: CASSWGQGRNTIYF. The CDR3 DNA is TGTGCCAGCAGCTGGGGACAGGGAAGAAACACCATATATTTT.

V and J are TRBV18 and TRBJ2-3, with no clear D. The CDR3 is 13 residues long. Germline CDR1 is KGHSH and CDR2 is LQKENI. Trimming cost V 3 bases and J 5 bases, with 9 bases left between them. CDR3 loop: CASSPLKVDTQYF. CDR3 in DNA: TGTGCCAGCTCACCCCTGAAGGTAGATACGCAGTATTTT.

This clone was seen once. J is TRBJ1-5 and V is TRBV19; D not resolved. V was clipped by 1 base and J by 5 bases, with 9 bases between them. Per germline, CDR1 LNHDA and CDR2 SQIVND (reference sequence). The CDR3 has 14 residues. DNA of the CDR3: TGTGCCAGTAGTATAGTCAGGAAGGATCAGCCCCAGCATTTT. Translated, it gives CASSIVRKDQPQHF.

The V and J genes are TRBV28 and TRBJ1-2; no clear D. The CDR3 length is 11 residues. V was clipped by 6 bases and J by 5 bases, with 7 bases between them. Germline V CDR1 and CDR2: MDHEN, SYDVKM. The CDR3 is CASSGQYGYTF. The CDR3 nucleotides read TGTGCCAGCAGCGGCCAGTATGGCTACACCTTC.

The rearrangement links TRBV28 to TRBJ2-2, with 9 bases aligning to TRBD1. The CDR3 spans 16 residues. Per the germline V gene, CDR1 is MDHEN and CDR2 is SYDVKM. Losses at the gene ends were 5 bases for V and 5 bases for J; bases not matched to a gene: 9. For the CDR3, the DNA is TGTGCCAGCAGTGTCCCGGGACAGGGAGGGACCGGGGAGCTGTTTTTT. Translating gives CASSVPGQGGTGELFF.

V gene TRBV18 combines with J gene TRBJ2-5, with D hard to call. This CDR3 has 17 amino acids. Germline-derived CDR1 and CDR2 are KGHSH and LQKENI. V was clipped by 2 bases and J by 4 bases, with 20 bases between them. The CDR3 DNA sequence: TGTGCCAGCTCACCAATCCTTGTATCGGGCCTGGGAGAGACCCAGTACTTC. Its protein product is CASSPILVSGLGETQYF.

This sequence joins TRBV28 and TRBJ2-7, with D unresolved. The CDR3 sequence is 12 residues long. Germline CDR1 MDHEN, CDR2 SYDVKM. The CDR3 loop is CVAGRPFGEQYF. In nucleotides, the CDR3 is TGTGTGGCAGGCCGGCCGTTTGGCGAGCAGTACTTC.

This chain links TRBV30 with TRBJ2-5; 8 positions match TRBD1. J was trimmed by 4 bases and V by 2 bases; bases with no gene match: 6. Germline loops: CDR1 GTSNPN, CDR2 SVGIG (reference sequence). The CDR3 totals 14 residues. The CDR3 bases are TGTGCCTGGAGTCTCAAACAGGGGGTAGAGACCCAGTACTTC. Protein sequence: CAWSLKQGVETQYF. Complete variable domain (other parts from reference TRBV30 and TRBJ2-5): SQTIHQWPATLVQPVGSPLSLECTVEGTSNPNLYWYRQAAGRGLQLLFYSVGIGQISSEVPQNLSASRPQDRQFILSSKKLLLSDSGFYLCAWSLKQGVETQYFGPGTRLLVL.

This clone was counted a few times. The V call is TRBV2, the J call TRBJ1-2; D ambiguous. V dropped 4 bases and J dropped 7 bases, with 7 bases sitting between them. CDR1 and CDR2 (germline): SNHLY, FYNNEI. This CDR3 comprises 11 residues. CDR3 sequence reads: CASSAAVGYTF. The DNA for the CDR3 is TGTGCCAGCAGTGCTGCCGTTGGCTACACCTTC.

J is TRBJ1-3 and V is TRBV6-1; D ambiguous. Germline V gives CDR1 MNHNS, CDR2 SASEGT. The CDR3 is made up of 14 amino acids. V was clipped by 11 bases and J by 0 bases, with 14 bases between them. For the CDR3, the DNA is TGTGCCGGAGGCAGGACTGCCTCTGGAAACACCATATATTTT. It yields the protein CAGGRTASGNTIYF.

The chain uses TRBV7-3 and TRBJ2-3; TRBD1 aligns across 8 bases. Germline V gene lookup returns CDR1 SGHTA and CDR2 FQGTGA. Trimming at V came to 5 bases and at J to 2 bases, leaving 6 bases not matched to a gene. This CDR3 region has 15 residues. CDR3 residues: CASSPTGEATDTQYF. In DNA, the CDR3 is TGTGCCAGCAGCCCGACAGGGGAGGCCACAGATACGCAGTATTTT. Supplemented by reference TRBV7-3 and TRBJ2-3, the full variable domain reads GAGVSQTPSNKVTEKGKYVELRCDPISGHTALYWYRQSLGQGPEFLIYFQGTGAADDSGLPNDRFFAVRPEGSVSTLKIQRTERGDSAVYLCASSPTGEATDTQYFGPGTRLTVL.

In its sample, this clone was seen once. Other DNA sequences of this sample code for an identical CDR3. This rearrangement joins TRBV28 to TRBJ2-3, with 10 bases lining up with TRBD2. CDR3 length equals 15 residues. The V segment lost 6 bases and the J segment 3 bases; nucleotides outside the gene matches: 6. Per the germline V gene, CDR1 is MDHEN and CDR2 is SYDVKM. This CDR3 reads CASSPSGSRTDTQYF. The DNA of the CDR3 is TGTGCCAGCAGCCCTAGCGGGAGTAGGACAGATACGCAGTATTTT.

This chain links TRBV6-1 with TRBJ1-3; no clear D. The V end was cut by 6 bases, the J end by 2 bases, with 14 bases between. The CDR3 consists of 15 residues. Germline V gene data show CDR1 as MNHNS and CDR2 as SASEGT. CDR3 residues: CASRERTGAGNTIYF. In DNA form, the CDR3 reads TGTGCCAGCAGGGAGAGGACTGGGGCTGGAAACACCATATATTTT.

The rearrangement links TRBV5-1 to TRBJ2-5; D may be TRBD1 (6 bases). Germline CDR1 SGHRS, CDR2 YFSETQ. The V and J ends lost 4 bases and 3 bases respectively, with 13 bases between them. The CDR3 sequence is 14 residues long. The CDR3 DNA reads TGCGCCAGCAGCGCCGGGACACCGAAAGAGACCCAGTACTTC. It specifies CASSAGTPKETQYF. The full variable domain, its missing parts supplied by reference TRBV5-1 and TRBJ2-5, is KAGVTQTPRYLIKTRGQQVTLSCSPISGHRSVSWYQQTPGQGLQFLFEYFSETQRNKGNFPGRFSGRQFSNSRSEMNVSTLELGDSALYLCASSAGTPKETQYFGPGTRLLVL.

This chain joins TRBV7-2 and TRBJ2-1; D unresolved. Per the germline V gene, CDR1 is SGHTA and CDR2 is FQGNSA. This CDR3 has 16 residues. V lost 2 bases and J 2 bases, leaving 13 bases between the germline ends. This CDR3 reads CASSLLGPGPYNEQFF. In nucleotides, the CDR3 is TGTGCCAGCAGCTTACTTGGACCCGGACCCTACAATGAGCAGTTCTTC.

This clone was observed a single time. The chain carries TRBV6-5 and TRBJ2-2; 12 bases align to TRBD2. The CDR3 consists of 15 residues. J lost 6 bases, V lost 7 bases, and 6 bases had no gene match. Germline V gene lookup returns CDR1 MNHEY and CDR2 SVGAGI. This CDR3 is CASTLAGGIAGELFF. CDR3 bases: TGTGCCAGCACACTAGCGGGAGGTATCGCCGGGGAGCTGTTTTTT.

The J gene is TRBJ2-7, the V gene TRBV15, with no clear D. V dropped 1 base and J dropped 2 bases, with 12 bases sitting between them. Germline V CDR1 and CDR2: LNHNV, YYDKDF (reference sequence). CDR3 length: 15 residues. In nucleotides, the CDR3 is TGTGCCACCAGCAGAGGCAGGACGACCACCTACGAGCAGTACTTC. It specifies CATSRGRTTTYEQYF.

This rearrangement joins TRBV5-1 to TRBJ2-1; 7 bases line up with TRBD2. There are 18 residues in the CDR3. Trimming at V came to 0 bases and at J to 2 bases, leaving 11 bases not matched to a gene. Germline V gene sequence: CDR1 SGHRS, CDR2 YFSETQ. Here the CDR3 DNA reads TGCGCCAGCAGCTTGGGACCCCTTGGGGGGGGGACCTACAATGAGCAGTTCTTC. It translates to CASSLGPLGGGTYNEQFF.

The CDR3 loop reads CSVEERGSFGYTF. CDR3 coding DNA: TGCAGCGTTGAAGAAAGGGGTTCTTTCGGCTACACCTTC. This chain uses TRBV29-1 with TRBJ1-2, with a tentative D call TRBD1 (5 bases). V gave up 0 bases and J gave up 8 bases, with 13 bases separating them. The CDR3 is made up of 13 amino acids. Per germline, CDR1 SQVTM and CDR2 ANQGSEA.